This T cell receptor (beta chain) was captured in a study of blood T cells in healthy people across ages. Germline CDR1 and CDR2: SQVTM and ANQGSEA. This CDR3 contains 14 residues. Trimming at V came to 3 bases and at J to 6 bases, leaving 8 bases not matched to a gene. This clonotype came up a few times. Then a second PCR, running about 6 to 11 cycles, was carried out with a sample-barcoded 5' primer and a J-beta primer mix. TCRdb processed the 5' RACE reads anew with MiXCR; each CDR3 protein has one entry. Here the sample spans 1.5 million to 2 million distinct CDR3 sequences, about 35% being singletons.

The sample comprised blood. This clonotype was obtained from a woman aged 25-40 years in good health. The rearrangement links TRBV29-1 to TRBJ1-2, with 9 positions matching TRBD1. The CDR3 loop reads CSVDSRTGVDGYTF. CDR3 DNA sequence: TGCAGCGTTGATTCTAGGACAGGGGTAGATGGCTACACCTTC.